A single sample gave rise to the 24 T cell receptor beta chains below, sequenced in a study of blood T cell repertoires in COVID-19. Assay used: immunoSEQ multiplex PCR; TCRdb lists only in-frame clones, some missing. The profile shows about 110,000 clones, about 87% of them singletons. Source material: peripheral blood. The receptors stem from a man aged 45-65 years with active or convalescent COVID-19.

The chain links TRBV6-5 to TRBJ2-5; 8 nucleotides match TRBD2. V gave up 8 bases and J gave up 5 bases; unmatched junction bases: 10. Germline V gene sequence: CDR1 MNHEY, CDR2 SVGAGI. The CDR3 runs to 14 residues. This chain's CDR3 is CASYAGGPQETQYF. The CDR3 DNA sequence: TGTGCCAGCTATGCGGGGGGCCCCCAGGAGACCCAGTACTTC.

The rearrangement uses TRBV9 and TRBJ2-3, with 12 bases aligning to TRBD2. Germline assignment: CDR1 SGDLS and CDR2 YYNGEE. CDR3 size: 17 residues. V shed 4 bases, J shed 2 bases, and the junction held 8 bases outside the gene matches. This chain's CDR3 is CASSPRLAGAVTDTQYF. In DNA form, the CDR3 reads TGTGCCAGCAGCCCCCGACTAGCGGGAGCGGTCACAGATACGCAGTATTTT.

This rearrangement joins TRBV9 to TRBJ2-1, with 7 bases fitting TRBD1. This CDR3 has 13 amino acids. Trimming took 4 bases from V and 6 from J; bases not matched to a gene: 4. Germline CDR1 and CDR2: SGDLS and YYNGEE. The CDR3 loop is CASSFRQGNEQFF. In nucleotides, the CDR3 is TGTGCCAGCAGCTTCAGACAGGGCAATGAGCAGTTCTTC.

The gene calls are TRBV2 and TRBJ1-5; TRBD1 might be the D (6 bases). V lost 6 bases and J lost 4, with 10 bases in between. The V gene's germline CDR1 is SNHLY and CDR2 FYNNEI. CDR3 length equals 13 residues. CDR3 nucleotides: TGTGCCAGCAGGCAGGGGCCAAATCAGCCCCAGCATTTT. It encodes CASRQGPNQPQHF.

This chain joins TRBV9 and TRBJ1-5; 7 nucleotides align to TRBD1. J gave up 5 bases and V 3 bases, and 5 bases lay outside the gene matches. CDR1 SGDLS and CDR2 YYNGEE come from the germline V gene. The CDR3 runs to 14 residues. For the CDR3, the DNA is TGTGCCAGCAGCGAAGGGACAGAGGATCAGCCCCAGCATTTT. It encodes CASSEGTEDQPQHF.

The V gene is TRBV5-8, the J gene TRBJ1-1; the D is unclear. Germline-derived CDR1 and CDR2 are SGHTS and YDEGEE. Trimming shortened V by 0 bases and J by 3 bases, and 15 bases separated the two germline ends. CDR3 length equals 16 residues. The CDR3 region is CASSLARESRDTEAFF. The CDR3, as DNA: TGTGCCAGCAGCTTGGCCCGGGAGTCGAGGGACACTGAAGCTTTCTTT.

The chain joins TRBV29-1 to TRBJ1-2, with D possibly matching TRBD1 (5 bases). The germline CDR1 and CDR2 sequences are SQVTM and ANQGSEA. This CDR3 contains 11 residues. Trimming took 1 base from V and 7 from J, leaving 7 bases between them. The CDR3 protein is CSVEGRAGYTF. As DNA, the CDR3 is TGCAGCGTTGAAGGCAGGGCTGGCTACACCTTC.

The genes are TRBV7-9 and TRBJ2-3, with D possibly TRBD2 on 5 matching bases. Germline V CDR1 and CDR2: SEHNR, FQNEAQ (reference sequence). The CDR3 extends over 14 amino acids. The V end lost 2 bases, the J end lost 3 bases, and 9 bases lay between the germline ends. CDR3 in DNA: TGTGCCAGCAGCTTACGGGGAACTACAGATACGCAGTATTTT. Translated, it gives CASSLRGTTDTQYF.

V usage is TRBV24-1 and J usage is TRBJ2-1; D is possibly TRBD2 (6 bases). This CDR3 region has 16 residues. Trimming removed 0 bases from V and 1 base from J, with 9 bases in between. Per germline, CDR1 KGHDR and CDR2 SFDVKD. CDR3 sequence: CATSDLSSGSYNEQFF. CDR3 DNA: TGTGCCACCAGTGATTTGAGTAGCGGATCCTACAATGAGCAGTTCTTC.

V usage is TRBV13 and J usage is TRBJ2-7; possibly TRBD1 for D (6 bases). The germline gives CDR1 PRHDT, CDR2 FYEKMQ (reference sequence). The CDR3 has 11 amino acids. The ends were cut back, 5 bases at V and 9 bases at J, with 11 bases in the middle. The CDR3 DNA follows: TGTGCCAGCAGCGGGGGCCACGGGCAGTACTTC. Its translation: CASSGGHGQYF. The whole variable domain, filled in from reference TRBV13 and TRBJ2-7, reads AAGVIQSPRHLIKEKRETATLKCYPIPRHDTVYWYQQGPGQDPQFLISFYEKMQSDKGSIPDRFSAQQFSDYHSELNMSSLELGDSALYFCASSGGHGQYFGPGTRLTVT.

This chain links TRBV28 with TRBJ2-3; D uncertain. Germline loops: CDR1 MDHEN, CDR2 SYDVKM. The V and J ends lost 6 bases and 1 base respectively, with 17 bases between them. This CDR3 has 16 amino acids. The CDR3 protein is CASSLRKKLRTDTQYF. The CDR3 DNA sequence: TGTGCCAGCAGCCTCCGTAAAAAGCTGCGCACAGATACGCAGTATTTT.

This rearrangement joins TRBV9 to TRBJ2-1; 12 nucleotides line up with TRBD2. The J segment lost 8 bases and the V segment lost 0 bases, leaving 3 bases of the junction unmatched. Germline-derived CDR1 and CDR2 are SGDLS and YYNGEE. This CDR3 spans 15 amino acids. The CDR3 spells CASSVGLAGEDEQFF. The CDR3 nucleotides read TGTGCCAGCAGCGTAGGACTAGCGGGAGAGGATGAGCAGTTCTTC.

Only one count was recorded for this clone. The chain couples TRBV19 to TRBJ1-3; D might be TRBD1 (6 bases). CDR1 is LNHDA, CDR2 SQIVND, per germline (reference sequence). This CDR3 is 16 amino acids long. V was trimmed by 7 bases and J by 0 bases, leaving 16 bases between them. The DNA of the CDR3 is TGTGCCAGTACGGGTGGGACATTGAGCTCTGGAAACACCATATATTTT. Protein: CASTGGTLSSGNTIYF.

This clone was detected only once. This rearrangement joins TRBV11-2 to TRBJ2-1; 8 nucleotides match TRBD2. The CDR3 sequence is 16 residues long. V gave up 3 bases and J gave up 4 bases; unmatched junction bases: 8. CDR1 SGHAT and CDR2 FQNNGV come from the germline V gene. CDR3 region: CASSFATSGAYNEQFF. The DNA of the CDR3 is TGTGCCAGCAGCTTTGCCACTAGCGGAGCTTACAATGAGCAGTTCTTC.

The chain joins TRBV12-5 to TRBJ2-3, with 8 bases fitting TRBD2. The CDR3 has 15 residues. Trimming cost V 1 base and J 3 bases; bases outside gene matches: 3. Germline CDR1 is LGHNT and CDR2 is FRNRAP. The chain's CDR3 is CASGLGASGTDTQYF. For the CDR3, the DNA is TGTGCTAGTGGTTTGGGCGCTAGCGGGACAGATACGCAGTATTTT.

The gene calls are TRBV5-5 and TRBJ1-5; no clear D gene. CDR1 and CDR2 from the germline V gene are SGHKS and YYEKEE (reference sequence). V lost 0 bases and J lost 0, with 7 bases in between. CDR3 length: 15 residues. The CDR3 reads CASSLDSYSNQPQHF. The CDR3 bases are TGTGCCAGCAGCTTGGACAGTTATAGCAATCAGCCCCAGCATTTT.

The genes are TRBV19 and TRBJ1-5; 8 bases match TRBD1. The CDR3 is 18 residues long. V trimming: 8 bases; J trimming: 6 bases; junction bases outside the gene matches: 21. Per the germline V gene, CDR1 is LNHDA and CDR2 is SQIVND (reference sequence). CDR3 sequence (DNA): TGTGCCAGTGGCGGCCAGGGGGCGCGAATGGGTTCAGGTCAGCCCCAGCATTTT. Encoded protein: CASGGQGARMGSGQPQHF.

The chain couples TRBV6-1 to TRBJ2-6; D ambiguous. The V gene lost 4 bases and the J gene lost 2 bases, with 12 bases spanning the gap. The CDR3 is 16 residues long. CDR1 is MNHNS and CDR2 is SASEGT in the germline V gene. The CDR3 region has the DNA TGTGCCAGCAGTGGACGGAGAGGCCCTGGGGCCAACGTCCTGACTTTC. This codes for CASSGRRGPGANVLTF.

The gene calls are TRBV5-1 and TRBJ2-1; 8 nucleotides agree with TRBD1. There are 15 residues in the CDR3. Unmatched junction bases numbered 9, after V lost 6 bases and J lost 4 bases. From germline, CDR1 is SGHRS and CDR2 YFSETQ. CDR3 bases: TGCGCCAGCACCCCGACGGACAGGGAATACAATGAGCAGTTCTTC. It is translated as CASTPTDREYNEQFF.

This chain connects TRBV11-3 to TRBJ1-3; TRBD1 agrees at 7 bases. Germline V CDR1 and CDR2: SGHNT, YENEEA. The V gene end was trimmed by 3 bases and the J gene end by 3 bases; junction bases not matched to a gene: 8. The CDR3 length is 16 residues. In nucleotides, the CDR3 is TGTGCCAGCAGCTTCGACAGGGCCGGCAATGGAAACACCATATATTTT. Amino acid sequence: CASSFDRAGNGNTIYF.

This clone was observed a handful of times. A read error may account for a junction end that differs from germline. This rearrangement joins TRBV12-3 or TRBV12-4 to TRBJ2-7; D may be TRBD1 (5 bases). CDR3 length: 12 amino acids. The chain's CDR3 is CASSFFQGEEYF. CDR3 bases: TGTGCCAGCAGTTTTTTTCAGGGCGAGGAGTACTTC.

This clone was seen only once. The CDR3, as DNA: TGTGCCAGCACCTGGGGAGGGGAAGGCTACACCTTC. It codes for CASTWGGEGYTF. The chain is built from TRBV28 and TRBJ1-2; possible D gene TRBD1, 5 bases. The germline V gene has CDR1 MDHEN and CDR2 SYDVKM. The ends were cut back, 7 bases at V and 8 bases at J, with 14 bases in the middle. This CDR3 has 12 amino acids.

The genes are TRBV20-1 and TRBJ2-2, with 11 bases identical to TRBD2. V shed 3 bases, J shed 7 bases, and the junction held 7 bases outside the gene matches. CDR3 length equals 15 residues. CDR1 and CDR2 from the germline V gene are DFQATT and SNEGSKA (reference sequence). Written as DNA, the CDR3 is TGCAGTGCTAGTTTAGCGGGAGGGCCTTACGGGGAGCTGTTTTTT. Translation gives CSASLAGGPYGELFF.

The chain links TRBV2 to TRBJ2-5; 8 bases map to TRBD2. The trim removed 2 bases at V and 4 bases at J, leaving 6 bases unmatched. From germline, CDR1 is SNHLY and CDR2 FYNNEI. The CDR3 spans 15 residues. The CDR3 sequence is CASSEKLAVRETQYF. The DNA of the CDR3 is TGTGCCAGCAGTGAAAAACTAGCGGTTAGAGAGACCCAGTACTTC. Together with reference TRBV2 and TRBJ2-5, the CDR3 gives the full variable domain: EPEVTQTPSHQVTQMGQEVILRCVPISNHLYFYWYRQILGQKVEFLVSFYNNEISEKSEIFDDQFSVERPDGSNFTLKIRSTKLEDSAMYFCASSEKLAVRETQYFGPGTRLLVL.